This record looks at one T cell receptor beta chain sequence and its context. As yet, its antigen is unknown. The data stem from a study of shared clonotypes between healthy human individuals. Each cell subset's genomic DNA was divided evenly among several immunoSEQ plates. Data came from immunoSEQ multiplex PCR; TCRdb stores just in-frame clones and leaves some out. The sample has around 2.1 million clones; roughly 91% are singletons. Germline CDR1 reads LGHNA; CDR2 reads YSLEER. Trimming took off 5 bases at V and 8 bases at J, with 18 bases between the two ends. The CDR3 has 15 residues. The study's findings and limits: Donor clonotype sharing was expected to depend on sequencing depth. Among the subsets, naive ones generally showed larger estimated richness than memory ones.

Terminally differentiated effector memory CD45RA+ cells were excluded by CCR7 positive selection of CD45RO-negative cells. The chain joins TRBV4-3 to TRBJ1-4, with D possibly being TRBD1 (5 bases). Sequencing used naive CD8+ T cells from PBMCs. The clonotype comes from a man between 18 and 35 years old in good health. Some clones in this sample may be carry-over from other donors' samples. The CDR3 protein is CASSAGTASSEKLFF. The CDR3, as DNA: TGCGCCAGCAGCGCAGGGACGGCTTCATCGGAAAAACTGTTTTTT.